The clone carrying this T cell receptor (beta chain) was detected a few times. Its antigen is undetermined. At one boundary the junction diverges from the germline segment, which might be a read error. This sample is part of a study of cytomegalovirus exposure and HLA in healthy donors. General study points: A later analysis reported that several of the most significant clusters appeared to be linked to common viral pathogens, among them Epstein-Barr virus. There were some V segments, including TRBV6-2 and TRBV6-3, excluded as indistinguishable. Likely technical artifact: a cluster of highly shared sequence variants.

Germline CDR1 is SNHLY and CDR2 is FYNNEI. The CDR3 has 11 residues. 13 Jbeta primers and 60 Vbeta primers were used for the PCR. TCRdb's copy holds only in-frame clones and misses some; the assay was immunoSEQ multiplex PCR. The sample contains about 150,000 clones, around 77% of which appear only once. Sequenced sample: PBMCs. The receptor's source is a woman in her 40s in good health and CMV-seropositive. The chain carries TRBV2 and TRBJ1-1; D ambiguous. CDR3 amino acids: CKQKAAYEAFF. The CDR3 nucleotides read TGCAAGCAGAAGGCGGCATACGAGGCTTTCTTT.